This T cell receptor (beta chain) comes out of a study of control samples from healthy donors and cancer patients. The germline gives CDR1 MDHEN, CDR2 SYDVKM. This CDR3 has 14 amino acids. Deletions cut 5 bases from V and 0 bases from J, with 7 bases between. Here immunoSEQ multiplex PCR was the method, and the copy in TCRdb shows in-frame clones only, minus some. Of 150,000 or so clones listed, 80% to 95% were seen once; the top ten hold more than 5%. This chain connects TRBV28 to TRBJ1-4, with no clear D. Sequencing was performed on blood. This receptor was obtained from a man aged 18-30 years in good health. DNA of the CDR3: TGTGCCAGCAGTCTACACGCAACTAATGAAAAACTGTTTTTT. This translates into CASSLHATNEKLFF.